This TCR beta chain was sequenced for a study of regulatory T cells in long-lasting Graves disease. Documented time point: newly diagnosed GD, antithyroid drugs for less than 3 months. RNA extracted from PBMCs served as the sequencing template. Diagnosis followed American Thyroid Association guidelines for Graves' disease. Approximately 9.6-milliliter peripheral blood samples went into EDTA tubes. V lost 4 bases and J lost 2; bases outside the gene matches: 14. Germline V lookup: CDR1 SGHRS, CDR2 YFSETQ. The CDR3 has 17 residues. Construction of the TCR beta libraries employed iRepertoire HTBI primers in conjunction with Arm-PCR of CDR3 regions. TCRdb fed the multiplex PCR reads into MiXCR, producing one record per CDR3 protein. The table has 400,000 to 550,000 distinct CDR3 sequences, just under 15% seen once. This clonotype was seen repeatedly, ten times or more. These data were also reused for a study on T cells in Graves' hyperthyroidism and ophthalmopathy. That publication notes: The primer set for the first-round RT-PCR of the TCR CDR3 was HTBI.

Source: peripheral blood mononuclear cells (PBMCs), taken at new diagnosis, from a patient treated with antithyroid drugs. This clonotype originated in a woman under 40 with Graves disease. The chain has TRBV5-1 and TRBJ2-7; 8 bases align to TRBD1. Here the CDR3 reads CASSPGARGREPYEQYF. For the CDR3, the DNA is TGCGCCAGCAGCCCTGGAGCCAGGGGGCGAGAACCCTACGAGCAGTACTTC.